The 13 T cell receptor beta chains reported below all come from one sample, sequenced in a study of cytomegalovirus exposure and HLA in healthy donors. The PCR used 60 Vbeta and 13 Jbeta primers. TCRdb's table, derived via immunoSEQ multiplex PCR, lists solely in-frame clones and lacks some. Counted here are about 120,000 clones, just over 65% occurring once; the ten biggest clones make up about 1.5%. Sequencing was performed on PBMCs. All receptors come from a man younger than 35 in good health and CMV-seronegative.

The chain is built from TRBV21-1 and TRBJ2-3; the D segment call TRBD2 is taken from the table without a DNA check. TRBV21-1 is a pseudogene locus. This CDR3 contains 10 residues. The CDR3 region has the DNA TGTGCCAGGGAGTGGGATACGCAGTATTTT. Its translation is CAREWDTQYF.

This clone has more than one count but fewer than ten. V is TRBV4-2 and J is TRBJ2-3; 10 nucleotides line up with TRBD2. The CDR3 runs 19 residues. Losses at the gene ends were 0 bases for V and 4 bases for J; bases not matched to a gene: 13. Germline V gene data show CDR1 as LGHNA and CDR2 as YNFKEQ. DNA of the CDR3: TGTGCCAGCAGCCAAGATGGCCTAGCGGGAGTAAGTAGCCCAGATACGCAGTATTTT. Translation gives CASSQDGLAGVSSPDTQYF.

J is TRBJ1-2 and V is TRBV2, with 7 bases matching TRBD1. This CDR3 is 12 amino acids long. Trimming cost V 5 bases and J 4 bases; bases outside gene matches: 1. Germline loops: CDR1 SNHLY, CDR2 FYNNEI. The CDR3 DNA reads TGTGCCAGCAGTCGGGACAGCTATGGCTACACCTTC. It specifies CASSRDSYGYTF.

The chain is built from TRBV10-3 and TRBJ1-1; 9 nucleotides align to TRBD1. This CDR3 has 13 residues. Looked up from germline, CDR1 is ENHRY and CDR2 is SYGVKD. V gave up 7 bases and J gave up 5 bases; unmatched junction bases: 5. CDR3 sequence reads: CAITQQGATEAFF. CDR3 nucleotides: TGTGCCATCACCCAACAGGGGGCGACTGAAGCTTTCTTT.

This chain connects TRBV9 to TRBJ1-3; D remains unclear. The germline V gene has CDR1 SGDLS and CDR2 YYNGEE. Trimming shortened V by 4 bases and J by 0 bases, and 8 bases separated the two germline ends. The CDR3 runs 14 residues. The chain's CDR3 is CASSPRSSGNTIYF. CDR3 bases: TGTGCCAGCAGCCCCCGGAGCTCTGGAAACACCATATATTTT.

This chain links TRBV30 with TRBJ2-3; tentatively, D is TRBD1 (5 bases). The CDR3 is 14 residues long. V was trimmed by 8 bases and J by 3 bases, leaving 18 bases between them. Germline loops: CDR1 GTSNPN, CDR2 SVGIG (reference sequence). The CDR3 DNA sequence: TGTGCCAGCTATTTGGTGGGGCGGACAGATACGCAGTATTTT. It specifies CASYLVGRTDTQYF.

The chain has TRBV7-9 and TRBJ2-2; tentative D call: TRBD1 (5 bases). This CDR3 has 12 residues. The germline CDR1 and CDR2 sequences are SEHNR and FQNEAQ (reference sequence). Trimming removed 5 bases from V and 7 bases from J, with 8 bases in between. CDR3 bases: TGTGCCAGCAGCACAGACAGCGGGGAGCTGTTTTTT. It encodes CASSTDSGELFF.

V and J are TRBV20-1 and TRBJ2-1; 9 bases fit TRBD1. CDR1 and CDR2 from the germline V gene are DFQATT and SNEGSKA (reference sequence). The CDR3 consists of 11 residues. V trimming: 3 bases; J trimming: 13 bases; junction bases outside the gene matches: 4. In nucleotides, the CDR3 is TGCAGTGCTAGGGAGGGACAGGGACAGTTCTTC. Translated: CSAREGQGQFF.

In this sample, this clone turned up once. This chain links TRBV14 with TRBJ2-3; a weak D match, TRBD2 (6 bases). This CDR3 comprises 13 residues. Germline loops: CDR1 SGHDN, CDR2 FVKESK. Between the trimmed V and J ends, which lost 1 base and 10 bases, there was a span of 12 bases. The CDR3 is CASSQAVEGAQYF. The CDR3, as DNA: TGTGCCAGCAGCCAAGCAGTGGAGGGCGCGCAGTATTTT.

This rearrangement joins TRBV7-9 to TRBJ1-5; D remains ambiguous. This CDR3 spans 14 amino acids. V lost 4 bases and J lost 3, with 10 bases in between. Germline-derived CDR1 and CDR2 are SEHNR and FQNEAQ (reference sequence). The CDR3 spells CASSSGSDNQPQHF. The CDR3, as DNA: TGTGCCAGCAGCTCGGGGTCGGACAATCAGCCCCAGCATTTT. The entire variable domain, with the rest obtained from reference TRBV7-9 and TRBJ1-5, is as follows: DTGVSQNPRHKITKRGQNVTFRCDPISEHNRLYWYRQTLGQGPEFLTYFQNEAQLEKSRLLSDRFSAERPKGSFSTLEIQRTEQGDSAMYLCASSSGSDNQPQHFGDGTRLSIL.

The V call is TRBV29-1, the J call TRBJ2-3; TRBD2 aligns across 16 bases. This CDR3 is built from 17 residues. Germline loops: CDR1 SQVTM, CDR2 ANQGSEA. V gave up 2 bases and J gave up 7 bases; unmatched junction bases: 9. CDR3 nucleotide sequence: TGCAGCGTTGAAAGGTGGGGACTAGCGGGAGGGCCGAATACGCAGTATTTT. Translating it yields CSVERWGLAGGPNTQYF.

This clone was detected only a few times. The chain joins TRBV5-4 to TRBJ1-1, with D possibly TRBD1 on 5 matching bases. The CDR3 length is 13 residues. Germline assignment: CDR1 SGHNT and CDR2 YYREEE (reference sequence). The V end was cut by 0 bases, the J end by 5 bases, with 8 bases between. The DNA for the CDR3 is TGTGCCAGCAGCTTGGCAGGGTTAACTGAAGCTTTCTTT. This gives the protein CASSLAGLTEAFF.

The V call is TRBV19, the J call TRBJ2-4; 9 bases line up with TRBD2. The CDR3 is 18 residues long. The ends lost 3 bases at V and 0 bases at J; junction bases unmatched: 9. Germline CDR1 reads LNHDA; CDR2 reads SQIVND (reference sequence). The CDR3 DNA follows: TGTGCCAGTAGTATTTTTAGTAGCGGGGGACTAGCCAAAAACATTCAGTACTTC. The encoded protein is CASSIFSSGGLAKNIQYF.